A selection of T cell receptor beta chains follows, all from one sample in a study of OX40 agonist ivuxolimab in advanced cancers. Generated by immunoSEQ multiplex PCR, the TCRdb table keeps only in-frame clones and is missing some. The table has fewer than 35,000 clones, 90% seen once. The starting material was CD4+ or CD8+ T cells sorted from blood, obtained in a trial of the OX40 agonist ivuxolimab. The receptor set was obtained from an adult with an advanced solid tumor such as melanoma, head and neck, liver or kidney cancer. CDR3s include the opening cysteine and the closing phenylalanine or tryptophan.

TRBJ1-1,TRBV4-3,CASSQGDTRMNTEAFF
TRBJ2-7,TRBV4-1,CASSPDSYEQYF
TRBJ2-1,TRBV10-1,CASSELQRNYNEQFF
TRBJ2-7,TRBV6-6,CASTLRRDIEQYF
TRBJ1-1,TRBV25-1,CASSEYAVNTEAFF
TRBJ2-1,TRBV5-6,CASSPGLAGGSEQFF
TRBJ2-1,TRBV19,CASSTPAYNEQFF
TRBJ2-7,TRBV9,CASSPAGTGSYEQYF
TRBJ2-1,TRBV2,CASSVSLNNEQFF
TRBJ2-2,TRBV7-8,CASSLEPLAINTGELFF
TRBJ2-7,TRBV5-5,CASSFTRGLDYEQYF
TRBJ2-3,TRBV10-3,CAISDPGLRLSTDTQYF
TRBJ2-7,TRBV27,CASSPGQGYEQYF
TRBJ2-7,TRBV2,CASRSGTGGGGQYF
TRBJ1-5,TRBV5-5,CASSNRDGNQPQHF
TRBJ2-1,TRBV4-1,CASSRGEFLGEQFF
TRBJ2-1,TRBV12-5,CASGTSGLYNEQFF
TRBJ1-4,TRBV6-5,CASSLEGATNEKLFF
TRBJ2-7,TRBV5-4,CASSLGQIYPTPGYEQYF
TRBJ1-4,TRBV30,CATPPRLGRWEKLFF
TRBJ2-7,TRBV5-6,CASSLVRAYEQYF
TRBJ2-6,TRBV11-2,CASSPITRRQSRANVLTF
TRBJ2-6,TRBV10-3,CAISQENCIQSRANVLTF
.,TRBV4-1,CASSQGWDGSYEQYF
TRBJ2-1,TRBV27,CASSFKGWGEQFF
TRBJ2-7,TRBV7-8,CASSLGSHYEQYF
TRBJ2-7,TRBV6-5,CASSYDTEGSYEQYF
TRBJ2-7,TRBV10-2,CASSRTGSRDEQYF
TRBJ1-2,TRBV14,CASSILPGVVYGYTF
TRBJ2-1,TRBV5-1,CASRREFAVDNEQFF
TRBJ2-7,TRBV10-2,CASSESQPYEQYF
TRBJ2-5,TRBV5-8,CASSPWLAGAQETQYF
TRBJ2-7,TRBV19,CASSIVRTGLSYEQYF
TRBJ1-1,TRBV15,CATSSTTRTEAFF
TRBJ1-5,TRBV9,CASSLGQASNQPQHF
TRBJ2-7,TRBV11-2,CASSLGGAGSSYEQYF
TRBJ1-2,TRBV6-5,CASSYLTGDNYGYTF
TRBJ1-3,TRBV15,CATSRDRGSSGNTIYF
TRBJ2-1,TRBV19,CASSIGSGLDEQFF
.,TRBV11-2,CASSLARALGYEQYF
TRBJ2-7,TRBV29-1,CSVGSGLSSYEQYF
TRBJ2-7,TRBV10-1,CASSDSYEYEQYF
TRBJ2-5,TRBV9,CASSVDRVKGETQYF
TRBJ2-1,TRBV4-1,CASSRRLAQHPYNEQFF
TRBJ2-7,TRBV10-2,CASSVTSVYEQYF